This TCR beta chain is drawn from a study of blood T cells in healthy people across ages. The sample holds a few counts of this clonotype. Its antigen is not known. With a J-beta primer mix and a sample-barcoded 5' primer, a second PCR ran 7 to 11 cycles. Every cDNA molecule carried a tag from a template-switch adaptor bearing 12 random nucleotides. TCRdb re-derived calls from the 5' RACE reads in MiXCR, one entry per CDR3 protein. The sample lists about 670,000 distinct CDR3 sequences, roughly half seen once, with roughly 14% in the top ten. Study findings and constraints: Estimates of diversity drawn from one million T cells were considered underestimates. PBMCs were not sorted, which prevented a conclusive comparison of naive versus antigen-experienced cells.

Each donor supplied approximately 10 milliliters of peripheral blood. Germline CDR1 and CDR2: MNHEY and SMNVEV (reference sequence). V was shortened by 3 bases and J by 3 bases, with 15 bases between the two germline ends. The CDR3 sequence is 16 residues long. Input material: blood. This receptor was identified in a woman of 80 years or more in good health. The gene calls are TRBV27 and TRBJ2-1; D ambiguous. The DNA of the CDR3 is TGTGCCAGCAGTTTTGTCAAGGGCGGCCGCTACAATGAGCAGTTCTTC. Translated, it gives CASSFVKGGRYNEQFF.